This T cell receptor (beta chain) was observed in a study of CD8+CD57+ T cells in acquired aplastic anemia. Findings of the study overall: Overlap between patients and controls comprised roughly 28 CD8+ CDR3 sequences. Patients versus controls showed no significant CD8+ Simpson's diversity difference.

CDR3 and TCR beta VDJ profiling relied on genomic DNA as the template. TCRdb re-analysed the reads in MiXCR, keeping a single row per CDR3 protein. This sample has about 81,000 distinct CDR3 sequences, with more than 40% found just once. There are many counts of this clonotype. The target antigen is unknown. Trimming removed 0 bases from V and 4 bases from J, with 13 bases in between. Per the germline V gene, CDR1 is DFQATT and CDR2 is SNEGSKA (reference sequence). The CDR3 totals 14 residues. Specimen: sorted CD4+, CD8+, or CD8+CD57+ T cells (not recorded which) from PBMCs. This sequence originates from a human donor in good health, serving as a control. This chain uses TRBV20-1 with TRBJ2-7; tentative D call: TRBD2 (5 bases). CDR3 in amino acids: CSARDYEGGYEQYF. The DNA for the CDR3 is TGCAGTGCTAGAGATTACGAGGGCGGGTACGAGCAGTACTTC.